Below, 20 T cell receptor beta chains from the same sample are listed, as sequenced in a study of lymphopenia after photon versus proton radiotherapy. Sequencing used immunoSEQ multiplex PCR; TCRdb keeps in-frame clones, though not all of them. The sample holds some 30,000 clones, roughly 89% seen once. The material was peripheral blood, obtained from a patient treated with proton-based radiotherapy. The receptors derive from a woman in her seventies with pancreatic cancer. Some clones in this sample may be carry-over from other donors' samples.

The V call is TRBV28, the J call TRBJ1-4; 9 nucleotides align to TRBD1. With 8 bases clipped from V and 5 bases from J, the junction kept 3 bases outside the gene matches. Germline V gene sequence: CDR1 MDHEN, CDR2 SYDVKM. The CDR3 consists of 13 residues. The CDR3 sequence is CASHRGQNEKLFF. The CDR3 DNA follows: TGTGCCAGCCACAGGGGGCAAAATGAAAAACTGTTTTTT.

The chain employs TRBV2 and TRBJ2-3, with TRBD2 matching 9 bases. The V gene's germline CDR1 is SNHLY and CDR2 FYNNEI. The ends lost 11 bases at V and 4 bases at J; junction bases unmatched: 7. The CDR3 has 13 residues. The DNA of the CDR3 is TGTGCCGGTCTTAGCGGGAGCTCAGATACGCAGTATTTT. It encodes CAGLSGSSDTQYF.

The chain combines TRBV20-1 with TRBJ1-2, with 9 nucleotides matching TRBD1. In germline, CDR1 is DFQATT, CDR2 SNEGSKA (reference sequence). The V and J ends lost 5 bases and 10 bases, in that order; junction bases with no gene match: 5. CDR3 size: 11 residues. The CDR3 coding sequence is TGCAGTGCTCCGGGACAGGGCTCCTACACCTTC. Translation gives CSAPGQGSYTF.

The chain is built from TRBV30 and TRBJ2-5; 10 bases map to TRBD2. Germline CDR1 is GTSNPN and CDR2 is SVGIG (reference sequence). This CDR3 has 16 amino acids. V lost 0 bases and J lost 5; bases outside the gene matches: 9. The CDR3 DNA reads TGTGCCTGGAGTGTAGGCGCTAGCGGGAGTCGGGAGACCCAGTACTTC. Residues: CAWSVGASGSRETQYF.

V is TRBV5-8 and J is TRBJ2-5; weak D call: TRBD1 (5 bases). CDR3 length equals 15 residues. Germline V gives CDR1 SGHTS, CDR2 YDEGEE. V was cut by 7 bases and J by 0 bases, with 16 bases left in between. In nucleotides, the CDR3 is TGTGCCAGCCTCGACCATTCAGGGAACCAAGAGACCCAGTACTTC. This codes for CASLDHSGNQETQYF.

In its sample, this clone was seen once. The rearrangement joins TRBV5-1 to TRBJ1-2, with D maybe TRBD1 (5 bases). In germline, CDR1 is SGHRS, CDR2 YFSETQ. The CDR3 covers 17 residues. V shed 3 bases and J shed 3 bases, with 21 bases lying between them. The chain's CDR3 is CASSSSGTAGRYYGYTF. CDR3 coding DNA: TGCGCCAGCAGCTCCTCCGGGACGGCGGGGCGGTACTATGGCTACACCTTC.

The CDR3 protein is CASNGVFSYEQYF. The CDR3 DNA is TGTGCCAGCAACGGTGTATTTTCCTACGAGCAGTACTTC. The chain uses TRBV2 and TRBJ2-7; no definite D call. CDR3 length: 13 residues. Germline V gives CDR1 SNHLY, CDR2 FYNNEI. V was clipped by 7 bases and J by 1 base, with 11 bases between them.

The J gene is TRBJ1-5, the V gene TRBV27; D call uncertain. The CDR3 sequence is 14 residues long. Germline CDR1 MNHEY, CDR2 SMNVEV (reference sequence). V lost 4 bases and J 0 bases, leaving 7 bases between the germline ends. CDR3 DNA: TGTGCCAGCAGTTACGGAAATAGCAATCAGCCCCAGCATTTT. Translating gives CASSYGNSNQPQHF.

The chain uses TRBV14 and TRBJ2-7; D call uncertain. The V end lost 4 bases, the J end lost 5 bases, and 15 bases lay between the germline ends. Per the germline V gene, CDR1 is SGHDN and CDR2 is FVKESK. The CDR3 is 14 residues long. CDR3 nucleotides: TGTGCCAGCAGCCCCACCAGGAGCGTGCACGAGCAGTACTTC. This sequence encodes CASSPTRSVHEQYF.

This rearrangement joins TRBV7-6 to TRBJ1-4; weak D call: TRBD1 (5 bases). Germline lookup yields CDR1 SGHVS and CDR2 FNYEAQ. Trimming cost V 4 bases and J 3 bases, with 9 bases left between them. There are 14 residues in the CDR3. CDR3 amino acids: CASSSGLSNEKLFF. The CDR3 region has the DNA TGTGCCAGCAGCTCAGGGTTATCTAATGAAAAACTGTTTTTT.

This chain joins TRBV28 and TRBJ2-5; D may be TRBD2 (7 bases). V shed 6 bases and J shed 2 bases, with 19 bases lying between them. The CDR3 is 16 amino acids. Germline lookup yields CDR1 MDHEN and CDR2 SYDVKM. CDR3 coding DNA: TGTGCCAGCAGCTTCCTTGGAGGGGGGGTACAAGAGACCCAGTACTTC. It specifies CASSFLGGGVQETQYF.

This clone was seen only a few times. The V gene is TRBV7-2, the J gene TRBJ2-3, with D possibly matching TRBD1 (5 bases). The CDR3 is 12 residues long. Germline loops: CDR1 SGHTA, CDR2 FQGNSA. Trimming stripped 8 bases from V and 2 bases from J, with 8 bases between. In DNA form, the CDR3 reads TGTGCCAGCGGGGCAGACACAGATACGCAGTATTTT. Its translation: CASGADTDTQYF.

This chain joins TRBV28 and TRBJ2-5; 8 bases align to TRBD2. The J call could be wrong; TRBJ2-7 is a better fit for the DNA end. The CDR3 runs to 14 residues. Per the germline V gene, CDR1 is MDHEN and CDR2 is SYDVKM. The CDR3 spells CASSFRREVHEQYF. In DNA form, the CDR3 reads TGTGCCAGCAGTTTCCGGCGGGAGGTCCACGAGCAGTACTTC.

This clone was recorded a few times. The chain combines TRBV19 with TRBJ1-5, with TRBD1 matching over 7 bases. The V and J ends lost 8 bases and 5 bases, in that order; junction bases with no gene match: 9. Germline CDR1 is LNHDA and CDR2 is SQIVND (reference sequence). The length of the CDR3 is 14 residues. Here the CDR3 reads CASSKGGRYQPQHF. The CDR3, as DNA: TGTGCCAGTTCAAAAGGGGGCAGATATCAGCCCCAGCATTTT.

This clone was detected only once. The chain couples TRBV30 to TRBJ2-3; the match to TRBD2 covers 13 bases. The length of the CDR3 is 17 residues. CDR1 GTSNPN and CDR2 SVGIG come from the germline V gene (reference sequence). V gave up 2 bases and J gave up 4 bases; unmatched junction bases: 9. The CDR3, as DNA: TGTGCCTGGAGTTTCGGGACTAGCGGGGTGCTGGCAGATACGCAGTATTTT. Encoded protein: CAWSFGTSGVLADTQYF.

This chain uses TRBV4-2 with TRBJ1-2; maybe TRBD1 (6 bases). Germline assignment: CDR1 LGHNA and CDR2 YNFKEQ. The V and J ends lost 0 bases and 7 bases respectively, with 12 bases between them. The CDR3 is 14 amino acids. CDR3 amino acids: CASSQDLDRSGYTF. CDR3 bases: TGTGCCAGCAGCCAAGATCTCGACAGGTCTGGCTACACCTTC.

The rearrangement links TRBV6-1 to TRBJ1-1; D gene unclear. The germline CDR1 and CDR2 sequences are MNHNS and SASEGT. Trimming removed 6 bases from V and 5 bases from J, with 10 bases in between. CDR3 size: 12 residues. CDR3 DNA: TGTGCCAGCAGCTTGGTGGGGACTGAAGCTTTCTTT. It codes for CASSLVGTEAFF.

This rearrangement joins TRBV28 to TRBJ1-2, with TRBD1 matching 8 bases. The V segment lost 6 bases and the J segment 4 bases; nucleotides outside the gene matches: 7. CDR1 and CDR2 from the germline V gene are MDHEN and SYDVKM. The CDR3 consists of 14 residues. The CDR3 reads CASSPGQGVYGYTF. The CDR3 nucleotides read TGTGCCAGCAGCCCAGGACAGGGAGTCTATGGCTACACCTTC.

V and J are TRBV28 and TRBJ1-1, with 7 bases fitting TRBD1. V shed 6 bases and J 4 bases; nucleotides not matched to a gene: 8. CDR3 length: 14 amino acids. Germline lookup yields CDR1 MDHEN and CDR2 SYDVKM. The CDR3 is CASSQRQGFTEAFF. The CDR3 nucleotides are TGTGCCAGCAGCCAAAGACAGGGTTTCACTGAAGCTTTCTTT.

This clone appeared once. The rearrangement links TRBV4-3 to TRBJ1-1; no clear D. The CDR3 is made up of 16 amino acids. Germline V gene lookup returns CDR1 LGHNA and CDR2 YSLEER. Trimming left V 1 base short and J 0 bases short, with 12 bases between. CDR3 sequence reads: CASSQAVGHLNTEAFF. DNA for the CDR3: TGCGCCAGCAGCCAAGCGGTGGGTCACCTGAACACTGAAGCTTTCTTT.